The 14 T cell receptor beta chains below were found in one sample sequenced in a study of T cell responses to AZD1222 COVID-19 vaccine. Using immunoSEQ multiplex PCR, the repertoire was profiled, and TCRdb retains in-frame clones only, with some absent. The sample holds under 200,000 clones; approximately 94% are singletons and the top ten take about 4%. Sequenced here: peripheral blood, sampled 28 days after the second dose of the MenACWY control vaccine. The receptors originated from an adult who received the MenACWY meningococcal vaccine as a control.

The CDR3 coding sequence is TGTGCCAGCAGCGTAGACAGCAGAAACACCATATATTTT. This sequence encodes CASSVDSRNTIYF. The V call is TRBV9, the J call TRBJ1-3; D is unresolved. Looked up from germline, CDR1 is SGDLS and CDR2 is YYNGEE. Trimming cost V 0 bases and J 5 bases, with 6 bases left between them. The CDR3 loop spans 13 amino acids.

In this sample, this clone turned up once. CDR3 DNA: TGCAGCGGTCTAAACCGGGACAGAGGTTACGAGCAGTACTTC. Translation gives CSGLNRDRGYEQYF. The genes are TRBV29-1 and TRBJ2-7; 7 positions agree with TRBD1. The CDR3 has 14 amino acids. In germline, CDR1 is SQVTM, CDR2 ANQGSEA. Trimming at V came to 7 bases and at J to 4 bases, leaving 13 bases not matched to a gene.

The chain has TRBV7-8 and TRBJ1-1, with D perhaps matching TRBD1 (6 bases). Germline assignment: CDR1 SGHVS and CDR2 FQNEAQ. The CDR3 length is 17 residues. Trimming stripped 1 base from V and 1 base from J, with 16 bases between. For the CDR3, the DNA is TGTGCCAGCAGCTTAGAAGGCAGGGGTTGGTCGAACACTGAAGCTTTCTTT. Protein: CASSLEGRGWSNTEAFF.

A remark on this clone: Other DNA sequences in the same sample also yield this CDR3. The V and J genes are TRBV19 and TRBJ1-1, with D unclear. Germline CDR1 reads LNHDA; CDR2 reads SQIVND (reference sequence). V lost 3 bases and J lost 6, with 8 bases in between. This CDR3 comprises 12 residues. The CDR3 DNA follows: TGTGCCAGTAGTATCTTAGGCGCTGAAGCTTTCTTT. It is translated as CASSILGAEAFF.

A single count supports this clone. The chain carries TRBV3-1 (or the pseudogene TRBV3-2) and TRBJ1-2; tentative D call: TRBD1 (6 bases). Trimming took 3 bases from V and 7 from J, leaving 15 bases between them. The CDR3 runs to 14 residues. The germline V gene encodes CDR1 LGHDT and CDR2 YNNKEL (reference sequence). The CDR3 nucleotides read TGTGCCAGCAGCCAGGATTTGGGGGCGACTGGCTACACCTTC. This codes for CASSQDLGATGYTF.

The J gene is TRBJ1-2, the V gene TRBV19, with D hard to call. Germline V gene lookup returns CDR1 LNHDA and CDR2 SQIVND (reference sequence). This CDR3 is 15 amino acids long. The ends were cut back, 1 base at V and 7 bases at J, with 16 bases in the middle. The CDR3, as DNA: TGTGCCAGTAGTATAGGGGCTGGGGAGCGAGCTGGCTACACCTTC. This translates into CASSIGAGERAGYTF.

V and J are TRBV5-1 and TRBJ2-7, with 7 nucleotides matching TRBD2. J was trimmed by 1 base and V by 7 bases; bases with no gene match: 5. The CDR3 runs to 13 residues. The germline V gene has CDR1 SGHRS and CDR2 YFSETQ. The CDR3 sequence: CASGAGDSYEQYF. The CDR3 bases are TGCGCCAGCGGTGCGGGAGATTCCTACGAGCAGTACTTC.

The CDR3 DNA reads TGTGCCAGCAGTTTGGGGGGGGTCATCTCGGAAGCTTTCTTT. This gives the protein CASSLGGVISEAFF. The chain recombines TRBV27 with TRBJ1-1, with D possibly TRBD1 on 5 matching bases. Germline loops: CDR1 MNHEY, CDR2 SMNVEV (reference sequence). The CDR3 loop spans 14 amino acids. V lost 3 bases, J lost 8 bases, and 16 bases lay in between.

In nucleotides, the CDR3 is TGTGCCTGGAGCCCGGGGAAAGAGACCCAGTACTTC. Residues: CAWSPGKETQYF. The gene calls are TRBV30 and TRBJ2-5, with D possibly TRBD2 on 5 matching bases. Germline CDR1 reads GTSNPN; CDR2 reads SVGIG (reference sequence). V was pared by 3 bases and J by 3 bases, with 8 bases between. The CDR3 is 12 residues long. Full variable domain (remainder filled in from reference TRBV30 and TRBJ2-5): SQTIHQWPATLVQPVGSPLSLECTVEGTSNPNLYWYRQAAGRGLQLLFYSVGIGQISSEVPQNLSASRPQDRQFILSSKKLLLSDSGFYLCAWSPGKETQYFGPGTRLLVL.

V gene TRBV2 combines with J gene TRBJ1-6; D is unresolved. V lost 6 bases and J 15 bases, leaving 18 bases between the germline ends. Germline CDR1 SNHLY, CDR2 FYNNEI. The CDR3 has 13 residues. CDR3 sequence reads: CASSQDDFRVLHF. The CDR3 DNA reads TGTGCCAGCAGCCAAGACGACTTTCGGGTCCTCCACTTT.

This clone was observed a single time. J is TRBJ1-3 and V is TRBV11-2; D unclear. Per the germline V gene, CDR1 is SGHAT and CDR2 is FQNNGV. The CDR3 is 16 residues long. The V end lost 2 bases, the J end lost 4 bases, and 15 bases lay between the germline ends. The CDR3 spells CASSLRSGGFGNTIYF. The DNA of the CDR3 is TGTGCCAGCAGCTTAAGGTCCGGCGGCTTCGGAAACACCATATATTTT.

CDR3 nucleotide sequence: TGTGCCAGTAGACAGAGCAATCAGCCCCAGCATTTT. Amino acids: CASRQSNQPQHF. The chain recombines TRBV19 with TRBJ1-5; D unresolved. CDR3 length equals 12 residues. CDR1 is LNHDA and CDR2 is SQIVND in the germline V gene (reference sequence). Trimming pared 6 bases from V and 1 base from J, leaving 4 bases between.

This sequence joins TRBV2 and TRBJ2-2, with D possibly TRBD2 on 6 matching bases. Per germline, CDR1 SNHLY and CDR2 FYNNEI. The CDR3 consists of 15 residues. Deletions cut 4 bases from V and 0 bases from J, with 9 bases between. This CDR3 reads CASSGGLPNTGELFF. CDR3 DNA sequence: TGTGCCAGCAGTGGAGGACTACCGAACACCGGGGAGCTGTTTTTT.

The rearrangement joins TRBV4-3 to TRBJ2-7, with 8 positions matching TRBD2. V lost 7 bases and J lost 3; bases outside the gene matches: 5. The CDR3 covers 13 residues. From germline, CDR1 is LGHNA and CDR2 YSLEER. The CDR3 coding sequence is TGCGCCAGCACCGCTAGCGGGTGCTACGAGCAGTACTTC. It is translated as CASTASGCYEQYF.